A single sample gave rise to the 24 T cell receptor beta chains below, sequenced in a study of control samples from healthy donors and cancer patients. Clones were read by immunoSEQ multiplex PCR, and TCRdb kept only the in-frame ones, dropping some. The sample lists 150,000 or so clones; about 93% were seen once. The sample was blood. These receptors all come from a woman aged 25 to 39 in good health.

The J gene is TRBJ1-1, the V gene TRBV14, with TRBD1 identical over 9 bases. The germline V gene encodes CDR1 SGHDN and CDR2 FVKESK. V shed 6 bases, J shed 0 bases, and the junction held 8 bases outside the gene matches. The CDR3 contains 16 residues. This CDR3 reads CASRDGTGFMNTEAFF. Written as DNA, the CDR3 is TGTGCCAGCAGGGACGGGACAGGGTTCATGAACACTGAAGCTTTCTTT.

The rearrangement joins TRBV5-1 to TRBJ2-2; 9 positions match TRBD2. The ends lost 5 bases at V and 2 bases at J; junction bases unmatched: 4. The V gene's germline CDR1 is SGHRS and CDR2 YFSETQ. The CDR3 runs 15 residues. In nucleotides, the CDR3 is TGCGCCAGCAGGACTAGCGGAGTAAACACCGGGGAGCTGTTTTTT. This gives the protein CASRTSGVNTGELFF.

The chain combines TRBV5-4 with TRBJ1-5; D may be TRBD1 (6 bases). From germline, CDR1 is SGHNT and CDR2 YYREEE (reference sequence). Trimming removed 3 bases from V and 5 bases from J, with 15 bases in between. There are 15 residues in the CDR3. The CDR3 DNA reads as TGTGCCAGCAGCTACATACCAGGGGATGATCAGCCCCAGCATTTT. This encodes CASSYIPGDDQPQHF.

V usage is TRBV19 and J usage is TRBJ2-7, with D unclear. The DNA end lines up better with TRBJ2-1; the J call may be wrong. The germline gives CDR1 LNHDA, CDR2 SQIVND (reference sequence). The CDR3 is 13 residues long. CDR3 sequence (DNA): TGTGCCAGTAGTATTAGAATTGGGAATGAGCAGTTCTTC. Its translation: CASSIRIGNEQFF.

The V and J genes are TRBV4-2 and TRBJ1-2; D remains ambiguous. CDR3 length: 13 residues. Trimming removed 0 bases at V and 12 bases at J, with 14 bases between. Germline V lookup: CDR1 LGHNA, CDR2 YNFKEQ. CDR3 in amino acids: CASSQEWGVVDTF. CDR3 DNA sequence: TGTGCCAGCAGCCAAGAATGGGGAGTGGTGGACACCTTC.

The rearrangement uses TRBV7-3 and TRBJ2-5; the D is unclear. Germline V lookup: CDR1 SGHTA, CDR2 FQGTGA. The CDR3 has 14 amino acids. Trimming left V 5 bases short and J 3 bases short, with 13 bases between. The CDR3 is CASSPMGRKETQYF. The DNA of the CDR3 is TGTGCCAGCAGCCCTATGGGCAGGAAAGAGACCCAGTACTTC. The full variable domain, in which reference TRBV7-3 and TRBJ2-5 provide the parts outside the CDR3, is GAGVSQTPSNKVTEKGKYVELRCDPISGHTALYWYRQSLGQGPEFLIYFQGTGAADDSGLPNDRFFAVRPEGSVSTLKIQRTERGDSAVYLCASSPMGRKETQYFGPGTRLLVL.

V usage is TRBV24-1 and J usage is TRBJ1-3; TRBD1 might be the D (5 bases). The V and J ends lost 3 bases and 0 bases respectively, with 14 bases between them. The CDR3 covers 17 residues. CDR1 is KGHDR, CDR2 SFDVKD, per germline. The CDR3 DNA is TGTGCCACCAGTGATACAGCCGGGGGACCCTCTGGAAACACCATATATTTT. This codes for CATSDTAGGPSGNTIYF.

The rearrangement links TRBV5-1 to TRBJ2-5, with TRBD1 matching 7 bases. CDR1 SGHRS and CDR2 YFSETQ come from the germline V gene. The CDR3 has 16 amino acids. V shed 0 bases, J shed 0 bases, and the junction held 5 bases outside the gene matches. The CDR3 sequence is CASSLEDRTYQETQYF. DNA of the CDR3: TGCGCCAGCAGCTTGGAGGACAGGACCTACCAAGAGACCCAGTACTTC.

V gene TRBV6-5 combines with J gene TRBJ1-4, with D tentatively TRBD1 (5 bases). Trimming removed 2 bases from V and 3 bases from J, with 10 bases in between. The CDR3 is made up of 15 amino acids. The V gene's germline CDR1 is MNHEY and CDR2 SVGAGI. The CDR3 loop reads CASSYGGTSNEKLFF. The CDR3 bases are TGTGCCAGCAGTTACGGCGGGACTTCTAATGAAAAACTGTTTTTT.

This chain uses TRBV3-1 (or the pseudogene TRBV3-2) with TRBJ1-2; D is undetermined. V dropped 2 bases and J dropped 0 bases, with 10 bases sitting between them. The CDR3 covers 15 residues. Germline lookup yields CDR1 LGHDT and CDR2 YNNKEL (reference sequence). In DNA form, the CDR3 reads TGTGCCAGCAGCCAACACGGCACGACTAACTATGGCTACACCTTC. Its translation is CASSQHGTTNYGYTF.

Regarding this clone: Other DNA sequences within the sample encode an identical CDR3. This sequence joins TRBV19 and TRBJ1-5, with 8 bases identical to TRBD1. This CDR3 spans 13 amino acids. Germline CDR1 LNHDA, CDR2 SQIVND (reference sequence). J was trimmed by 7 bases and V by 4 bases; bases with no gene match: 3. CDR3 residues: CASSRQGFQPQHF. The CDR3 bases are TGTGCCAGTAGTAGACAGGGGTTCCAGCCCCAGCATTTT.

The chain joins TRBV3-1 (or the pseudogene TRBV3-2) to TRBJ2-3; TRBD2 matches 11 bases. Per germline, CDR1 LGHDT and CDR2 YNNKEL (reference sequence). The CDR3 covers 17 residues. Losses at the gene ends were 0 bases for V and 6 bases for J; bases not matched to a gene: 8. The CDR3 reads CASSQDLLAGVRDTQYF. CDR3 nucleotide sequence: TGTGCCAGCAGCCAAGATTTACTAGCGGGAGTAAGGGATACGCAGTATTTT.

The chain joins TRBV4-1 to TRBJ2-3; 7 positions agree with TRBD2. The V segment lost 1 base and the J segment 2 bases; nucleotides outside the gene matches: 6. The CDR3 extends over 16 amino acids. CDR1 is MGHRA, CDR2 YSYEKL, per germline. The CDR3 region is CASSQGNAGATDTQYF. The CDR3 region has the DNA TGCGCCAGCAGCCAAGGTAATGCGGGAGCCACAGATACGCAGTATTTT.

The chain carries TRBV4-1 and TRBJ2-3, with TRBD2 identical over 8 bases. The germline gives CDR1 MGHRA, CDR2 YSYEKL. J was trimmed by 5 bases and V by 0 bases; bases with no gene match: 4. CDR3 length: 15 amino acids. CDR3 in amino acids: CASSQEGLAGDTQYF. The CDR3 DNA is TGCGCCAGCAGCCAAGAAGGGCTAGCGGGAGATACGCAGTATTTT.

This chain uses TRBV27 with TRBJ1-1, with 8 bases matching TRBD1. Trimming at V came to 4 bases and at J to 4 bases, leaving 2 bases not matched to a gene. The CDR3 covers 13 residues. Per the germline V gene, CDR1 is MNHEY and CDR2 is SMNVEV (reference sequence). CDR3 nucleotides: TGTGCCAGCAGTTCCACAGGGGGCACTGAAGCTTTCTTT. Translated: CASSSTGGTEAFF.

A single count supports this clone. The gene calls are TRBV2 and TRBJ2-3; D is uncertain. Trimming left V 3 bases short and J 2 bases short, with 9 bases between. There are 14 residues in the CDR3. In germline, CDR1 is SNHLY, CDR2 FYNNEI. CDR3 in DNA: TGTGCCAGCAGTGATAACGGGCCCACAGATACGCAGTATTTT. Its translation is CASSDNGPTDTQYF. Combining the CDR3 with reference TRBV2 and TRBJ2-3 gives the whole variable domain EPEVTQTPSHQVTQMGQEVILRCVPISNHLYFYWYRQILGQKVEFLVSFYNNEISEKSEIFDDQFSVERPDGSNFTLKIRSTKLEDSAMYFCASSDNGPTDTQYFGPGTRLTVL.

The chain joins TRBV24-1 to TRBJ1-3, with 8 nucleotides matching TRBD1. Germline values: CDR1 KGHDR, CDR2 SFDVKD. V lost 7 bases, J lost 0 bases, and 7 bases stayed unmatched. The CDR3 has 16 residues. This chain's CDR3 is CATRGGTGLSGNTIYF. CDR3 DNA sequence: TGTGCCACCAGGGGGGGGACAGGTCTCTCTGGAAACACCATATATTTT.

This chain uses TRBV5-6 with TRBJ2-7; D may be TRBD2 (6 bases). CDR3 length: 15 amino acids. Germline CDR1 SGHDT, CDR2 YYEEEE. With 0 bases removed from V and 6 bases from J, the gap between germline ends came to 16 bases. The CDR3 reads CASSLVGSVGGEQYF. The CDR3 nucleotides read TGTGCCAGCAGCTTGGTAGGGTCCGTGGGGGGCGAGCAGTACTTC.

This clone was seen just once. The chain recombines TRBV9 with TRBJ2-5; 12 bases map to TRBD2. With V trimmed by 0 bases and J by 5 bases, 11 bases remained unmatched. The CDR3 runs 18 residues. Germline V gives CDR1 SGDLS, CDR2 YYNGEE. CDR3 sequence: CASSVATPTSGSAETQYF. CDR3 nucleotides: TGTGCCAGCAGCGTAGCTACCCCGACTAGCGGGAGTGCGGAGACCCAGTACTTC.

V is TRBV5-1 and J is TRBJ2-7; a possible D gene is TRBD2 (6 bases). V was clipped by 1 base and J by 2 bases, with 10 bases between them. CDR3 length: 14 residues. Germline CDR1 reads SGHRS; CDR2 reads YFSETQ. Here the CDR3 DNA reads TGCGCCAGCAGCTTGAGCCTAGCGACCTACGAGCAGTACTTC. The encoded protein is CASSLSLATYEQYF. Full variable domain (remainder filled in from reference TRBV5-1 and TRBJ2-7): KAGVTQTPRYLIKTRGQQVTLSCSPISGHRSVSWYQQTPGQGLQFLFEYFSETQRNKGNFPGRFSGRQFSNSRSEMNVSTLELGDSALYLCASSLSLATYEQYFGPGTRLTVT.

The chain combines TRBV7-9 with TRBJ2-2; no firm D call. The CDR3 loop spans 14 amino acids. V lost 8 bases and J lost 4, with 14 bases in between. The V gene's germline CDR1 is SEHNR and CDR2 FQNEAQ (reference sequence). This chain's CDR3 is CASEGNSGTGELFF. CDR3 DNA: TGTGCCAGCGAAGGGAATTCAGGCACCGGGGAGCTGTTTTTT.

The CDR3 DNA sequence: TGTGCCAGTAGTATACGACTAGCGGGAGGCCCCATCACCTACGAGCAGTACTTC. Protein sequence: CASSIRLAGGPITYEQYF. V usage is TRBV19 and J usage is TRBJ2-7; TRBD2 matches 13 bases. The V and J ends lost 2 bases and 2 bases, in that order; junction bases with no gene match: 9. Germline lookup yields CDR1 LNHDA and CDR2 SQIVND (reference sequence). The CDR3 runs to 18 residues. Full variable domain (missing parts from reference TRBV19 and TRBJ2-7): DGGITQSPKYLFRKEGQNVTLSCEQNLNHDAMYWYRQDPGQGLRLIYYSQIVNDFQKGDIAEGYSVSREKKESFPLTVTSAQKNPTAFYLCASSIRLAGGPITYEQYFGPGTRLTVT.

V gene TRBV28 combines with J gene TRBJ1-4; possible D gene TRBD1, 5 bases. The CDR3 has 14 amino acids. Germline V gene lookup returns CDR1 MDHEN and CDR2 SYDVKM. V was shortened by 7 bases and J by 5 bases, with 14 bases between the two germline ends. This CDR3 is CASTQGLRNEKLFF. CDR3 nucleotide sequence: TGTGCCAGCACCCAGGGTCTGAGGAATGAAAAACTGTTTTTT.

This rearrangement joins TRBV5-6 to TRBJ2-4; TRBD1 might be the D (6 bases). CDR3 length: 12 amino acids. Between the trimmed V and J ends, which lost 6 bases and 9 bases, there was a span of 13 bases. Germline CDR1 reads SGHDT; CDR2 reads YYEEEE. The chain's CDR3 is CASNTGFGIQYF. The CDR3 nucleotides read TGTGCCAGCAACACAGGGTTCGGCATTCAGTACTTC.